A single sample is the source of the 25 T cell receptor beta chains below, sequenced in a study of radiotherapy plus CTLA-4 blockade in lung cancer. Clones were read by immunoSEQ multiplex PCR, and TCRdb kept only the in-frame ones, dropping some. Here the sample spans approximately 95,000 clones, approximately 78% being singletons. The sample consisted of peripheral blood, taken from a patient treated with radiotherapy plus ipilimumab. These receptor sequences come from a human donor with non-small cell lung cancer who had a partial response to radiotherapy plus ipilimumab.

CDR3 sequence: CASSSPGNTEAFF. CDR3 sequence (DNA): TGTGCCAGTAGTTCTCCGGGGAACACTGAAGCTTTCTTT. V and J are TRBV19 and TRBJ1-1; no firm D call. CDR3 length: 13 residues. From germline, CDR1 is LNHDA and CDR2 SQIVND (reference sequence). The V end lost 5 bases, the J end lost 1 base, and 8 bases lay between the germline ends.

The rearrangement uses TRBV2 and TRBJ2-1, with D perhaps TRBD2 (6 bases). The CDR3 covers 10 residues. Between the trimmed V and J ends, which lost 8 bases and 12 bases, there was a span of 11 bases. Germline loops: CDR1 SNHLY, CDR2 FYNNEI. The CDR3 region is CASPLGGQFF. The CDR3 region has the DNA TGTGCCAGCCCCCTCGGGGGGCAGTTCTTC.

V gene TRBV27 combines with J gene TRBJ2-3; TRBD2 aligns across 9 bases. The CDR3 consists of 15 residues. V trimming: 5 bases; J trimming: 4 bases; junction bases outside the gene matches: 7. Germline V gene data show CDR1 as MNHEY and CDR2 as SMNVEV (reference sequence). This CDR3 is CASSPRTSASDTQYF. The CDR3 nucleotides are TGTGCCAGCAGTCCCCGGACTAGCGCGTCAGATACGCAGTATTTT.

This chain joins TRBV19 and TRBJ2-1, with TRBD2 identical over 12 bases. The J segment lost 9 bases and the V segment lost 8 bases, leaving 8 bases of the junction unmatched. This CDR3 has 14 residues. Germline V gene sequence: CDR1 LNHDA, CDR2 SQIVND (reference sequence). DNA of the CDR3: TGTGCCAGTGGGGGACTAGCGGGCGGGGGTGAGCAGTTCTTC. Translated, it gives CASGGLAGGGEQFF.

This clone has a single count. In DNA form, the CDR3 reads TGTGCCAGCAGTTCTCCGCTCACAGGGGTCTACGAGCAGTACTTC. This gives the protein CASSSPLTGVYEQYF. The chain carries TRBV28 and TRBJ2-7, with 7 bases identical to TRBD1. This CDR3 region has 15 residues. CDR1 and CDR2 (germline): MDHEN, SYDVKM. The V gene end was trimmed by 4 bases and the J gene end by 3 bases; junction bases not matched to a gene: 9. The whole variable domain, filled in from reference TRBV28 and TRBJ2-7, reads DVKVTQSSRYLVKRTGEKVFLECVQDMDHENMFWYRQDPGLGLRLIYFSYDVKMKEKGDIPEGYSVSREKKERFSLILESASTNQTSMYLCASSSPLTGVYEQYFGPGTRLTVT.

The chain combines TRBV6-1 with TRBJ2-3; tentatively, D is TRBD1 (5 bases). The CDR3 loop spans 13 amino acids. Germline V gives CDR1 MNHNS, CDR2 SASEGT. V gave up 4 bases and J gave up 4 bases, with 9 bases separating them. The CDR3 DNA reads as TGTGCCAGCAGTGCCAGGGTCGCAGATACGCAGTATTTT. Translating it yields CASSARVADTQYF.

This chain connects TRBV5-6 to TRBJ2-3; 7 nucleotides line up with TRBD1. There are 18 residues in the CDR3. Germline-derived CDR1 and CDR2 are SGHDT and YYEEEE. Trimming took 0 bases from V and 1 from J; bases not matched to a gene: 11. CDR3 nucleotides: TGTGCCAGCAGCTTGGAATCCTGGGGGACAGCCCGCACAGATACGCAGTATTTT. Protein: CASSLESWGTARTDTQYF.

The chain uses TRBV5-1 and TRBJ2-5; D not resolved. The CDR3 extends over 14 amino acids. Germline values: CDR1 SGHRS, CDR2 YFSETQ. The V end was cut by 0 bases, the J end by 3 bases, with 9 bases between. As DNA, the CDR3 is TGCGCCAGCAGCTTGGCTACGGTGAAAGAGACCCAGTACTTC. Amino acids: CASSLATVKETQYF.

The chain links TRBV7-9 to TRBJ1-1; D may be TRBD1 (6 bases). This CDR3 is 14 amino acids long. The ends were cut back, 2 bases at V and 8 bases at J, with 15 bases in the middle. Germline V gene sequence: CDR1 SEHNR, CDR2 FQNEAQ (reference sequence). The chain's CDR3 is CASSLQGTLPEAFF. The CDR3 bases are TGTGCCAGCAGCTTACAGGGGACCCTCCCCGAAGCTTTCTTT.

This rearrangement joins TRBV7-2 to TRBJ2-1; no reliable D call. Per the germline V gene, CDR1 is SGHTA and CDR2 is FQGNSA. The length of the CDR3 is 12 residues. The germline V and J ends were trimmed by 2 bases and 6 bases, with 5 bases remaining between them. CDR3 sequence reads: CASSLRFNEQFF. In DNA, the CDR3 is TGTGCCAGCAGCTTACGGTTCAATGAGCAGTTCTTC.

The J gene is TRBJ2-5, the V gene TRBV5-1; 7 nucleotides match TRBD1. The CDR3 runs to 14 residues. Trimming took 2 bases from V and 1 from J; bases not matched to a gene: 2. Germline V gives CDR1 SGHRS, CDR2 YFSETQ. The CDR3 nucleotides are TGCGCCAGCAGCTTCCGACAGGGCCAAGAGACCCAGTACTTC. Its protein product is CASSFRQGQETQYF.

The genes are TRBV29-1 and TRBJ2-2; TRBD2 aligns across 7 bases. The junction had 8 bases not matched to a gene; V was cut back by 5 bases and J by 5 bases. The CDR3 sequence is 14 residues long. Germline V gives CDR1 SQVTM, CDR2 ANQGSEA. The CDR3 DNA reads as TGCAGCGTTTTTATGCGGGGGTCTACCGGGGAGCTGTTTTTT. Protein: CSVFMRGSTGELFF.

The V gene is TRBV9, the J gene TRBJ1-1; no clear D. The length of the CDR3 is 15 residues. V was trimmed by 1 base and J by 8 bases, leaving 18 bases between them. The germline gives CDR1 SGDLS, CDR2 YYNGEE. Here the CDR3 reads CASSVSPGEPPEAFF. DNA for the CDR3: TGTGCCAGCAGCGTATCCCCCGGGGAACCACCGGAAGCTTTCTTT.

This chain uses TRBV5-1 with TRBJ1-5; the D gene is possibly TRBD1 (6 bases). The CDR3 spans 16 residues. In germline, CDR1 is SGHRS, CDR2 YFSETQ. Trimming stripped 4 bases from V and 0 bases from J, with 14 bases between. The CDR3, as DNA: TGCGCCAGCAGCACGACAGGTCCCAATAGCAATCAGCCCCAGCATTTT. Encoded protein: CASSTTGPNSNQPQHF.

This rearrangement joins TRBV9 to TRBJ2-1; 8 bases line up with TRBD2. The germline CDR1 and CDR2 sequences are SGDLS and YYNGEE. CDR3 length: 15 amino acids. After removal of 4 bases from V and 2 bases from J, the junction contained 5 bases not matched to a gene. For the CDR3, the DNA is TGTGCCAGCAGCCTCCGAGCGGGAGCCTACAATGAGCAGTTCTTC. Amino acids: CASSLRAGAYNEQFF.

This chain uses TRBV7-9 with TRBJ1-2, with unresolved D. Germline CDR1 reads SEHNR; CDR2 reads FQNEAQ (reference sequence). This CDR3 has 13 residues. Trimming took off 5 bases at V and 4 bases at J, with 11 bases between the two ends. The CDR3 sequence is CASSLAGFYGYTF. The CDR3 nucleotides are TGTGCCAGCAGCCTCGCGGGGTTCTATGGCTACACCTTC.

V usage is TRBV5-6 and J usage is TRBJ1-1; TRBD1 aligns across 8 bases. This CDR3 has 13 amino acids. CDR1 and CDR2 (germline): SGHDT, YYEEEE. V shed 2 bases, J shed 8 bases, and the junction held 5 bases outside the gene matches. This CDR3 reads CASSFSGGIEAFF. In nucleotides, the CDR3 is TGTGCCAGCAGCTTTTCAGGGGGCATCGAAGCTTTCTTT.

A single count supports this clone. The chain links TRBV28 to TRBJ2-5; D perhaps matches TRBD1 (5 bases). V was cut by 6 bases and J by 10 bases, with 18 bases left in between. CDR3 length equals 13 residues. Germline V gene data show CDR1 as MDHEN and CDR2 as SYDVKM. Written as DNA, the CDR3 is TGTGCCAGCAGCCCCCTTGGGGTCCAGGGCCAGTACTTC. The encoded protein is CASSPLGVQGQYF.

V is TRBV20-1 and J is TRBJ2-7; D gene ambiguous. Trimming cost V 3 bases and J 4 bases, with 7 bases left between them. This CDR3 region has 11 residues. The germline V gene encodes CDR1 DFQATT and CDR2 SNEGSKA (reference sequence). The CDR3, as DNA: TGCAGTGCTAGGGGCCCTTACGAGCAGTACTTC. Amino acids: CSARGPYEQYF.

This clone was counted a few times. The V and J genes are TRBV6-5 and TRBJ2-7; TRBD2 might be the D (6 bases). In germline, CDR1 is MNHEY, CDR2 SVGAGI. Trimming pared 8 bases from V and 2 bases from J, leaving 16 bases between. The CDR3 is 14 residues long. The CDR3 sequence is CASPQDWGAYEQYF. CDR3 DNA: TGTGCCAGCCCTCAGGATTGGGGGGCCTACGAGCAGTACTTC.

This clone came up once. V is TRBV11-2 and J is TRBJ2-1; D perhaps matches TRBD2 (5 bases). Germline values: CDR1 SGHAT, CDR2 FQNNGV. Trimming took 5 bases from V and 0 from J, leaving 14 bases between them. The CDR3 consists of 16 residues. CDR3 sequence reads: CASSQKAEPSYNEQFF. The DNA of the CDR3 is TGTGCCAGCAGCCAGAAAGCGGAGCCCTCCTACAATGAGCAGTTCTTC.

This chain uses TRBV27 with TRBJ2-3, with a weak D call TRBD2 (5 bases). Germline CDR1 MNHEY, CDR2 SMNVEV (reference sequence). Trimming cost V 6 bases and J 0 bases, with 16 bases left between them. This CDR3 spans 16 amino acids. The chain's CDR3 is CASSRTTGTSTDTQYF. For the CDR3, the DNA is TGTGCCAGCAGCCGAACTACGGGAACCAGCACAGATACGCAGTATTTT.

As regards this clone: The same CDR3 arises from other DNA sequences in this sample as well. V usage is TRBV7-2 and J usage is TRBJ2-7; D remains ambiguous. Trimming took 0 bases from V and 4 from J, leaving 7 bases between them. The CDR3 runs 13 residues. Germline V lookup: CDR1 SGHTA, CDR2 FQGNSA. The CDR3 loop is CASSLAAPYEQYF. As DNA, the CDR3 is TGTGCCAGCAGCTTAGCGGCCCCGTACGAGCAGTACTTC.

The chain carries TRBV18 and TRBJ2-7, with 7 bases aligning to TRBD2. The V gene end was trimmed by 6 bases and the J gene end by 5 bases; junction bases not matched to a gene: 16. This CDR3 is built from 16 residues. The germline CDR1 and CDR2 sequences are KGHSH and LQKENI. The CDR3 region is CASSTAAGGGIDEQYF. DNA of the CDR3: TGTGCCAGCTCTACGGCCGCGGGCGGGGGTATCGACGAGCAGTACTTC.

This chain connects TRBV7-3 to TRBJ2-5, with 7 bases that match TRBD1. The J call could be wrong; TRBJ2-7 is a better fit for the DNA end. The CDR3 loop spans 13 amino acids. Per germline, CDR1 SGHTA and CDR2 FQGTGA. The CDR3 DNA sequence: TGTGCCAGCAGCCCCGGACAGGTCGGCGAGCAGTACTTC. It translates to CASSPGQVGEQYF.